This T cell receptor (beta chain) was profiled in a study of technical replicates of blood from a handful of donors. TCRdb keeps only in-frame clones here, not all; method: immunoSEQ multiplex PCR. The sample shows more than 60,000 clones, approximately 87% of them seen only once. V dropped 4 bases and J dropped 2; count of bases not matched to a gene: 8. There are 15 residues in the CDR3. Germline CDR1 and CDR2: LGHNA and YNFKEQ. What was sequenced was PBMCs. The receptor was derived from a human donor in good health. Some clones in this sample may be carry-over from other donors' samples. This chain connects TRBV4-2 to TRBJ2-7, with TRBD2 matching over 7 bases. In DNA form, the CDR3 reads TGTGCCAGCAGCCGAGCGGGAACTGTCGCCTACGAGCAGTACTTC. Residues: CASSRAGTVAYEQYF.